The clone carrying this T cell receptor beta chain was detected a few times. The same CDR3 is also encoded by other DNA sequences in this sample. Germline V gives CDR1 SGHRS, CDR2 YFSETQ. Trimming shortened V by 4 bases and J by 5 bases, and 16 bases separated the two germline ends. The CDR3 sequence is 14 residues long. How the authors handled the data: The authors estimated nucleated cell counts from reference gene primer amplification. The repertoire was sequenced with immunoSEQ multiplex PCR; TCRdb's copy has only in-frame clones and lacks some. The DNA was the basis for D and trimming; V, J and clone size are from that table. The table records 250,000 or so clones, about 90% of them present only once. Participants had their cohort set by participant-reported clinical history. Exposed enrollees encountered a COVID-19 case at some point within 2 weeks before study entry. The entry originates in a study of blood T cell repertoires in COVID-19. Study at large: The cDNA or gDNA used as material had been derived from T cells, B-cell-depleted T cells, or PBMCs.

This TCR came from a woman in her twenties or thirties who had been exposed to COVID-19. The source material was PBMCs or T cells enriched from blood (not recorded which). J is TRBJ2-7 and V is TRBV5-1, with D uncertain. The CDR3 DNA reads as TGCGCCAGCAGCCTAGACCCAGCAAGTGACGAGCAGTACTTC. Its protein product is CASSLDPASDEQYF. Together with reference TRBV5-1 and TRBJ2-7, the CDR3 gives the full variable domain: KAGVTQTPRYLIKTRGQQVTLSCSPISGHRSVSWYQQTPGQGLQFLFEYFSETQRNKGNFPGRFSGRQFSNSRSEMNVSTLELGDSALYLCASSLDPASDEQYFGPGTRLTVT.